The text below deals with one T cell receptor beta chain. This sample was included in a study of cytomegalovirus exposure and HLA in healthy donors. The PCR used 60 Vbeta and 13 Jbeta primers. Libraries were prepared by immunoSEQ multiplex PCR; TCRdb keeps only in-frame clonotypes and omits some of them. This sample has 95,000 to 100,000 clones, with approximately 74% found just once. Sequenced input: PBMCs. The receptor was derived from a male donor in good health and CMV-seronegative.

This CDR3 is CASSLEGYGNTIYF. In DNA, the CDR3 is TGTGCCAGCAGTTTGGAGGGTTACGGAAACACCATATATTTT. V usage is TRBV28 and J usage is TRBJ1-3; D not resolved. Germline V gene sequence: CDR1 MDHEN, CDR2 SYDVKM. Trimming took 3 bases from V and 4 from J, leaving 10 bases between them. The CDR3 is 14 amino acids.